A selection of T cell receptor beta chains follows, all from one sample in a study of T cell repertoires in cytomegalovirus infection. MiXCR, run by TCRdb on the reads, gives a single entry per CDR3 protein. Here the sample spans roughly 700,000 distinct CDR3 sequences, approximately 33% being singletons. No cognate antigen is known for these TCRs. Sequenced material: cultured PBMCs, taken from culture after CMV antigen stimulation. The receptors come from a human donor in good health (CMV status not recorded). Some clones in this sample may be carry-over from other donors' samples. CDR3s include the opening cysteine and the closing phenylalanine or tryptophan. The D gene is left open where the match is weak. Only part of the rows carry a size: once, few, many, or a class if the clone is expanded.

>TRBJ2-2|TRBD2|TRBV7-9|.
CASSLSLANIYTGELFF
TGTGCCAGCAGCTTATCACTAGCGAATATTTACACCGGGGAGCTGTTTTTT
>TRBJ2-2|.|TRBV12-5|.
CASGLRTGELFF
TGTGCTAGTGGTTTGAGGACCGGGGAGCTGTTTTTT
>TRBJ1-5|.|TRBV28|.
CASTGYGNQPQHF
TGTGCCAGCACGGGGTACGGCAATCAGCCCCAGCATTTT
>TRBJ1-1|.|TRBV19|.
CASSITGFSEAFF
TGTGCCAGTAGTATCACAGGGTTCTCTGAAGCTTTCTTT
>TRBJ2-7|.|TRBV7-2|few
CASSFGGPNYEQYF
TGTGCCAGCAGCTTCGGCGGACCTAACTACGAGCAGTACTTC
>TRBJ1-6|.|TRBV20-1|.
CSARGHVGAYNSPLHF
TGCAGTGCCAGAGGGCATGTGGGGGCCTATAATTCACCCCTCCACTTT
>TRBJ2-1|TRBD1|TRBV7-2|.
CASSRDRRGDEQFF
TGTGCCAGCAGCAGGGACAGGAGGGGGGATGAGCAGTTCTTC
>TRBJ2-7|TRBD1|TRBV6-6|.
CASSLTTGVSYEQYF
TGTGCCAGCAGCCTGACGACAGGGGTCTCCTACGAGCAGTACTTC
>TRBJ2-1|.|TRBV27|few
CASTPVWGYNEQFF
TGTGCCAGCACCCCGGTCTGGGGGTACAATGAGCAGTTCTTC
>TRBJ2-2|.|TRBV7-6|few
CASSSRLGDTGELFF
TGTGCCAGCAGCAGCAGGTTGGGTGACACCGGGGAGCTGTTTTTT
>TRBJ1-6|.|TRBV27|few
CASSLWEPGKNNNSPLHF
TGTGCCAGCAGTTTATGGGAACCAGGGAAAAATAATAATTCACCCCTCCACTTT
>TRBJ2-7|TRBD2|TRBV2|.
CASSEGASGTTEQYF
TGTGCCAGCAGTGAAGGCGCGTCTGGGACTACCGAGCAGTACTTC
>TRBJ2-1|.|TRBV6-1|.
CASKRQTGGKGLNNEQFF
TGTGCCAGCAAACGCCAGACTGGCGGGAAGGGATTAAACAATGAGCAGTTCTTC
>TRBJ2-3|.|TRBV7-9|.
CASSLGPAGSTDTQYF
TGTGCCAGCAGCTTAGGTCCGGCAGGGTCTACAGATACGCAGTATTTT
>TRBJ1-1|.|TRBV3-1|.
CASSQVRMGGGTEAFF
TGTGCCAGCAGCCAAGTACGTATGGGGGGCGGCACTGAAGCTTTCTTT
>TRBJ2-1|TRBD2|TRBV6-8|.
CASRRLAGHHEQFF
TGTGCCAGCAGGAGACTAGCGGGACATCATGAGCAGTTCTTC
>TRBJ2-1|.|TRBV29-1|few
CSLSPESSYNEQFF
TGCAGCCTTTCTCCCGAGAGCTCCTACAATGAGCAGTTCTTC
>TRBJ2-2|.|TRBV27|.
CASRPWGQRGGELFF
TGTGCCAGCAGGCCTTGGGGCCAAAGGGGCGGGGAGCTGTTTTTT
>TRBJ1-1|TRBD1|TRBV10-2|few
CASRRSGTGSEAFF
TGCGCCAGCAGAAGGTCCGGGACAGGGAGCGAAGCTTTCTTT
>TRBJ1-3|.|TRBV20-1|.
CSAPIGGPGNTIYF
TGCAGTGCACCTATTGGTGGGCCGGGAAACACCATATATTTT
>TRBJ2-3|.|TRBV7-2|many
CASSLFSGPEDTQYF
TGTGCCAGCAGCTTGTTCTCGGGGCCGGAAGATACGCAGTATTTT
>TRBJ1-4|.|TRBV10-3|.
CAISESTGEKLFF
TGTGCCATCAGTGAGTCGACCGGGGAAAAACTGTTTTTT
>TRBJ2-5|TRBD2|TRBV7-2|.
CASSFQLAEGGTQYF
TGTGCCAGCAGCTTTCAACTAGCGGAGGGGGGGACCCAGTACTTC
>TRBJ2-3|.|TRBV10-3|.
CAIKASDDTQYF
TGTGCCATCAAAGCTAGCGACGATACGCAGTATTTT
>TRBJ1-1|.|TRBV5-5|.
CASSFNDRKGFF
TGTGCCAGCAGCTTCAACGATCGGAAGGGCTTCTTT
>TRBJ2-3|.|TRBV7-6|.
CASSLEGGRGGDTQYF
TGTGCCAGCAGCTTAGAGGGCGGGCGGGGTGGAGATACGCAGTATTTT
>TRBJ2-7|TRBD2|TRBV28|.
CASSYTRVGINYSGASYEQYF
TGTGCCAGCAGTTATACCAGGGTTGGGATTAATTATAGCGGGGCCTCCTACGAGCAGTACTTC
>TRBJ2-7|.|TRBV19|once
CASSIARETSYEQYF
TGTGCCAGTAGTATAGCCAGGGAGACAAGCTACGAGCAGTACTTC
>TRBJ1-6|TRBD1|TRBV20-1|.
CSARSGTDNSPLHF
TGCAGTGCTCGTTCCGGGACAGATAATTCACCCCTCCACTTT
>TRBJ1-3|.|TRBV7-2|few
CASSLDSGGNTIYF
TGTGCCAGCAGCTTGGACTCAGGGGGAAACACCATATATTTT
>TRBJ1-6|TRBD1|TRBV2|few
CASTGLRNSPLHF
TGTGCCTCGACAGGGTTAAGGAATTCACCCCTCCACTTT
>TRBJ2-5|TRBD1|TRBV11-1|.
CASSSPGTGGPWAETQYF
TGTGCCAGCAGCTCACCCGGGACAGGGGGTCCCTGGGCGGAGACCCAGTACTTC
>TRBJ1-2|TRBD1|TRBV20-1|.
CSARARDRGYGYTF
TGCAGTGCTAGAGCCCGGGACAGAGGGTATGGCTACACCTTC
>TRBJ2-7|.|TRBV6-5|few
CASSRDDEQYF
TGTGCCAGCAGCCGGGACGACGAGCAGTACTTC
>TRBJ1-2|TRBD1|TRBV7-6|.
CASSPTYRGQGYGYTF
TGTGCCAGCAGCCCTACCTACAGGGGGCAGGGATATGGCTACACCTTC
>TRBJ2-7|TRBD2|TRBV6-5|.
CASSYTLAGGPEQYF
TGTGCCAGCAGTTACACGTTAGCGGGGGGGCCCGAGCAGTACTTC
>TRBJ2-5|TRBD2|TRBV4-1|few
CASSVRGRAGETQYF
TGCGCCAGCAGCGTGCGCGGGAGGGCCGGGGAGACCCAGTACTTC
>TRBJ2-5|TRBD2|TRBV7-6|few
CASSLGREGPQETQYF
TGTGCCAGCAGCTTAGGGCGGGAGGGTCCCCAAGAGACCCAGTACTTC
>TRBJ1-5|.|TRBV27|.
CASSFDFNQPQHF
TGTGCCAGCAGTTTTGACTTCAATCAGCCCCAGCATTTT
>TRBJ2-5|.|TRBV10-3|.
CAIRQNQETQYF
TGTGCCATTAGACAGAACCAAGAGACCCAGTACTTC
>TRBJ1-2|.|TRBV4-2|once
CASSPSSAGDYGYTF
TGTGCCAGCAGCCCATCCTCCGCGGGCGACTATGGCTACACCTTC
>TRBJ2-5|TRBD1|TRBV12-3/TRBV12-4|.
CASSRQGLWETQYF
TGTGCCAGCAGTCGACAGGGTTTGTGGGAGACCCAGTACTTC
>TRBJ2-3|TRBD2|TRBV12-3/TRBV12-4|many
CASQLAGGTDTQYF
TGTGCCAGCCAACTAGCGGGGGGCACAGATACGCAGTATTTT
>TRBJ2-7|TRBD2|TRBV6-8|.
CASIPRGSGAFSSYEQYF
TGTGCCAGCATTCCCCGGGGTAGCGGGGCCTTTAGCTCCTACGAGCAGTACTTC
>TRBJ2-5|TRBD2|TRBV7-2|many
CASVRRPGRGTQYF
TGTGCCAGCGTCCGAAGACCGGGGAGGGGGACCCAGTACTTC
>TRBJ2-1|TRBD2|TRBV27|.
CASSLFWRGGRTYNEQFF
TGTGCCAGCAGTTTATTTTGGCGGGGGGGCCGGACCTACAATGAGCAGTTCTTC
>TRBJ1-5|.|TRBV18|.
CASSPSNFMGNQPQHF
TGTGCCAGCTCACCGTCAAACTTTATGGGGAATCAGCCCCAGCATTTT
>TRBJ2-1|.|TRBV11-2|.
CASSLLTASGEQFF
TGTGCCAGCAGCTTGCTCACCGCTTCGGGTGAGCAGTTCTTC
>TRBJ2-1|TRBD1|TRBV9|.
CASSVGGGRGKSEQFF
TGTGCCAGCAGCGTAGGTGGGGGCAGGGGGAAATCTGAGCAGTTCTTC